The sequence of this TCR beta chain was determined in a study of blood T cell repertoires in COVID-19. Overall study: COVID-19 samples, acute and convalescent, were from the United States, Italy and Spain. The analysed material was cDNA or gDNA that came from T cells, B-cell-depleted T cells, or PBMCs.

Here immunoSEQ multiplex PCR was the method, and the copy in TCRdb shows in-frame clones only, minus some. Found here are hundreds of thousands of clones, over 75% of them singletons; the top ten hold under 5%. Trimming took off 2 bases at V and 4 bases at J, with 14 bases between the two ends. This CDR3 spans 15 amino acids. Germline CDR1 is MNHEY and CDR2 is SMNVEV (reference sequence). The rearrangement joins TRBV27 to TRBJ1-1; D is possibly TRBD1 (5 bases). The clonotype comes from a woman aged 50 to 65 with active or convalescent COVID-19. Sequencing used peripheral blood. Here the CDR3 DNA reads TGTGCCAGCAGTTTACGCATCAGGGTTGGCACTGAAGCTTTCTTT. Translating gives CASSLRIRVGTEAFF.